The present T cell receptor beta chain was sequenced within a study of shared clonotypes between healthy human individuals. Whole-study context: Donors had three CD4 naive, three CD4 memory, two CD8 naive and one CD8 memory plate apiece.

The CD8 memory fraction combined CD45RO+ cells with TemRA cells (CCR7-negative CD45RA+). This clone is medium-sized. Other DNA sequences in the same sample also yield this CDR3. Germline V gene lookup returns CDR1 SGDLS and CDR2 YYNGEE. Trimming cost V 0 bases and J 3 bases; bases outside gene matches: 4. The CDR3 has 16 residues. The repertoire was sequenced with immunoSEQ multiplex PCR; TCRdb's copy has only in-frame clones and lacks some. The sample comprises around 690,000 clones, about nine tenths of which are singletons, and around a third rests with the top ten. Sequencing input: memory CD8+ T cells from PBMCs. The subset: CD45RO+ cells pooled with CCR7-negative TemRA cells. The chain carries TRBV9 and TRBJ2-3, with 10 bases matching TRBD2. The origin of this receptor is a man between 18 and 29 years old in good health. Some clones in this sample may be carry-over from other donors' samples. In nucleotides, the CDR3 is TGTGCCAGCAGCGTAGGAGCGGGAGGGCCGACAGATACGCAGTATTTT. It codes for CASSVGAGGPTDTQYF.